The 4 T cell receptor beta chains given below trace back to one sample, sequenced in a study of T cells of healthy individuals. TCRdb re-derived calls from the 5' RACE reads in MiXCR, one entry per CDR3 protein. The sample lists fewer than 70,000 distinct CDR3 sequences, roughly 14% occurring once. These receptors were collected from a human donor in good health.

This clonotype was seen repeatedly, ten times or more. This chain joins TRBV7-3 and TRBJ2-2; D possibly uses TRBD1 or TRBD2 (5 bases each). This CDR3 spans 14 amino acids. Trimming took 2 bases from V and 4 from J, leaving 8 bases between them. Germline V lookup: CDR1 SGHTA, CDR2 FQGTGA. The CDR3: CASSLGGRTGELFF. In DNA form, the CDR3 reads TGTGCCAGCAGCTTAGGGGGACGCACCGGGGAGCTGTTTTTT.

This clonotype was observed at least ten times. The chain recombines TRBV19 with TRBJ1-2; 7 nucleotides agree with TRBD1. V dropped 5 bases and J dropped 4; count of bases not matched to a gene: 13. CDR3 size: 16 residues. The germline V gene has CDR1 LNHDA and CDR2 SQIVND (reference sequence). The CDR3 nucleotides are TGTGCCAGTAGTCGGGCTGGGCAGGGGGACATCTATGGCTACACCTTC. This codes for CASSRAGQGDIYGYTF.

The J gene is TRBJ1-1, the V gene TRBV10-3; weak D call: TRBD1 (6 bases). Between the trimmed V and J ends, which lost 0 bases and 6 bases, there was a span of 17 bases. The CDR3 contains 16 residues. CDR1 and CDR2 from the germline V gene are ENHRY and SYGVKD. The CDR3 spells CAISESRGGADAEAFF. Written as DNA, the CDR3 is TGTGCCATCAGTGAGTCGCGCGGGGGCGCTGATGCTGAAGCTTTCTTT.

This clonotype was recorded at least ten times. The chain couples TRBV20-1 to TRBJ1-1; 7 bases fit TRBD1. Trimming cost V 5 bases and J 4 bases; bases outside gene matches: 4. This CDR3 spans 12 amino acids. The germline V gene has CDR1 DFQATT and CDR2 SNEGSKA (reference sequence). The CDR3 DNA is TGCAGTGCTCAACAGGGGTCCACTGAAGCTTTCTTT. Protein sequence: CSAQQGSTEAFF.